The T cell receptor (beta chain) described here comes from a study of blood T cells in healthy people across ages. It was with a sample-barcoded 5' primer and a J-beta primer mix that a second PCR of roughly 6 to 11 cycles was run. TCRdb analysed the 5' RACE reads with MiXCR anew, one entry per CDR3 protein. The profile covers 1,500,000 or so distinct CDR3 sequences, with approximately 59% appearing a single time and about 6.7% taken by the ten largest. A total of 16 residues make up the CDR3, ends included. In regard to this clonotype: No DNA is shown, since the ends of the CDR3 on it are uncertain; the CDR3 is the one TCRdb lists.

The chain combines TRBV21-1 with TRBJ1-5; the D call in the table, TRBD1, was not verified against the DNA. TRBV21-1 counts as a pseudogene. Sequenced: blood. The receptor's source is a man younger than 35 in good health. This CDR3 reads CASSKFAGGINQPQHF.